Below, 10 T cell receptor beta chains from the same sample are listed, as sequenced in a study of blood T cell repertoires in COVID-19. Using immunoSEQ multiplex PCR, the repertoire was profiled, and TCRdb retains in-frame clones only, with some absent. The table lists a few hundred thousand clones, roughly 91% of them singletons. The material sequenced was PBMCs or T cells enriched from blood (not recorded which). These receptors originate from a woman in her twenties or thirties who had recovered from COVID-19.

This clone has only a few counts. J is TRBJ2-6 and V is TRBV28; 7 bases map to TRBD1. The germline V gene has CDR1 MDHEN and CDR2 SYDVKM. The junction had 9 bases not matched to a gene; V was cut back by 7 bases and J by 0 bases. The CDR3 covers 17 residues. CDR3 region: CASTATGLPSGANVLTF. CDR3 in DNA: TGTGCCAGCACCGCGACAGGGCTGCCCTCTGGGGCCAACGTCCTGACTTTC.

This clone was counted between two and nine times. The CDR3 sequence is CASSYGHPSNQPQHF. CDR3 bases: TGTGCCAGCAGTTACGGACACCCTAGCAATCAGCCCCAGCATTTT. The V gene is TRBV6-5, the J gene TRBJ1-5; possibly TRBD1 for D (5 bases). Germline V gene data show CDR1 as MNHEY and CDR2 as SVGAGI. V lost 2 bases and J lost 0, with 8 bases in between. This CDR3 is built from 15 residues.

The V call is TRBV11-2, the J call TRBJ1-5, with 7 bases aligning to TRBD1. CDR1 is SGHAT, CDR2 FQNNGV, per germline. With V trimmed by 5 bases and J by 2 bases, 12 bases remained unmatched. There are 17 residues in the CDR3. The CDR3 nucleotides read TGTGCCAGCAGCCAGGGGGGCCAGGGTGGTCGCAATCAGCCCCAGCATTTT. Its protein is CASSQGGQGGRNQPQHF. Looking up the rest from reference TRBV11-2 and TRBJ1-5 gives the full variable domain: EAGVAQSPRYKIIEKRQSVAFWCNPISGHATLYWYQQILGQGPKLLIQFQNNGVVDDSQLPKDRFSAERLKGVDSTLKIQPAKLEDSAVYLCASSQGGQGGRNQPQHFGDGTRLSIL.

This chain uses TRBV6-5 with TRBJ1-2; D is undetermined. The CDR3 extends over 13 amino acids. Germline loops: CDR1 MNHEY, CDR2 SVGAGI. V shed 10 bases and J shed 8 bases, with 20 bases lying between them. This chain's CDR3 is CATYLGGGNGYTF. The CDR3 region has the DNA TGTGCCACCTACCTGGGAGGAGGGAACGGCTACACCTTC.

This chain joins TRBV29-1 and TRBJ2-7, with a tentative D call TRBD2 (5 bases). Germline CDR1 SQVTM, CDR2 ANQGSEA. This CDR3 region has 11 residues. Trimming took 7 bases from V and 3 from J, leaving 10 bases between them. CDR3: CSAGIDYEQYF. The CDR3 DNA sequence: TGCAGCGCCGGGATCGACTACGAGCAGTACTTC.

The J gene is TRBJ2-7, the V gene TRBV7-6; 7 bases are shared with TRBD1. This CDR3 is built from 15 residues. Losses at the gene ends were 5 bases for V and 3 bases for J; bases not matched to a gene: 10. Germline loops: CDR1 SGHVS, CDR2 FNYEAQ. The chain's CDR3 is CASSPRGRGFYEQYF. CDR3 sequence (DNA): TGTGCCAGCAGCCCGAGGGGCAGGGGGTTCTACGAGCAGTACTTC.

The chain is built from TRBV19 and TRBJ1-5, with a weak D call TRBD1 (5 bases). Germline CDR1 reads LNHDA; CDR2 reads SQIVND (reference sequence). Trimming shortened V by 6 bases and J by 4 bases, and 19 bases separated the two germline ends. The CDR3 consists of 16 residues. The CDR3 reads CASRGIRIRTNQPQHF. The CDR3 DNA sequence: TGTGCCAGTAGGGGTATTCGAATTCGGACAAATCAGCCCCAGCATTTT.

The V and J genes are TRBV6-2 or TRBV6-3 and TRBJ1-5; TRBD1 agrees at 7 bases. With V trimmed by 2 bases and J by 16 bases, 8 bases remained unmatched. The CDR3 covers 12 residues. CDR1 and CDR2 (germline): MNHEY, SVGEGT. Written as DNA, the CDR3 is TGTGCCAGCAGTTACAAGGGACAGAAGAATCATTTT. Amino acid sequence: CASSYKGQKNHF.

This chain joins TRBV5-4 and TRBJ1-2; tentatively, D is TRBD1 (5 bases). Trimming removed 3 bases at V and 2 bases at J, with 5 bases between. The CDR3 has 12 residues. CDR1 is SGHNT, CDR2 YYREEE, per germline (reference sequence). The CDR3 nucleotides read TGTGCCAGCAGCTCAGGGAACTATGGCTACACCTTC. It encodes CASSSGNYGYTF.

The V and J genes are TRBV4-3 and TRBJ1-4, with 7 bases that match TRBD1. V shed 0 bases, J shed 8 bases, and the junction held 6 bases outside the gene matches. The CDR3 consists of 15 residues. The germline CDR1 and CDR2 sequences are LGHNA and YSLEER. CDR3 nucleotide sequence: TGCGCCAGCAGCCAAGAAGAGACAGGGTGGGAAAAACTGTTTTTT. It encodes CASSQEETGWEKLFF.